This TCR beta chain originates from a study of identical twins. Every donor was a healthy Caucasian. TCRdb itself ran the 5' RACE reads through MiXCR, one entry per CDR3 protein. The sample contains fewer than 350,000 distinct CDR3 sequences, 8% to 9% of which appear only once. Trimming stripped 6 bases from V and 0 bases from J, with 6 bases between. CDR1 SQVTM and CDR2 ANQGSEA come from the germline V gene. The CDR3 runs 11 residues. The same sample was also used in a study of yellow fever vaccine responses in identical twins. As that report states: Twins' vaccine T cell response reportedly gave the appearance of partial convergence and partial personalization.

The specimen was memory (CD45RO+) T cells sorted from blood. The chain recombines TRBV29-1 with TRBJ2-7; a weak D match, TRBD2 (6 bases). The sequence came from a woman between 18 and 29 years old in good health. As DNA, the CDR3 is TGCAGCGTCGGGAGCTCCTACGAGCAGTACTTC. Encoded protein: CSVGSSYEQYF.